Listed below are T cell receptor beta chains from one sample, sequenced in a study of T cell repertoires in cytomegalovirus infection. TCRdb called the reads again in MiXCR, with one record for every CDR3 protein. The sample holds about 120,000 distinct CDR3 sequences; 10% are singletons and the top ten take around 29%. These receptors' targets are unknown. The sample was PBMCs, sequenced either directly or after in vitro stimulation (not recorded which). The receptors here all came from a human donor in good health (CMV status not recorded). Some clones in this sample may be carry-over from other donors' samples. Each CDR3 is given with its conserved first and last residue. Each record gives: clone size, J gene, CDR3 length, D gene, V gene, CDR3 protein, CDR3 DNA. A D gene is named only where the DNA matches it firmly. Expanded clones get a size class; other rows say once, few or many, or leave the size out.

- TRBJ2-3 15 TRBD2 TRBV6-1 CASQRASGPTDTQYF TGTGCCAGCCAACGTGCTAGCGGACCCACAGATACGCAGTATTTT
few TRBJ1-1 19 - TRBV5-1 CASSSGLLQGWGRGTEAFF TGCGCCAGCAGCTCAGGGTTGCTACAGGGCTGGGGAAGGGGGACTGAAGCTTTCTTT
few TRBJ2-7 16 - TRBV6-2/TRBV6-3 CASSPIGRDNTYEQYF TGTGCCAGCAGTCCCATTGGGCGGGACAATACCTACGAGCAGTACTTC
many TRBJ1-5 14 TRBD1 TRBV12-3/TRBV12-4 CASGPTGGGQPQHF TGTGCCAGCGGACCGACAGGGGGTGGTCAGCCCCAGCATTTT
- TRBJ2-5 14 TRBD1 TRBV15 CATSSDRGTETQYF TGTGCCACCAGCAGCGACAGGGGGACGGAGACCCAGTACTTC
many TRBJ2-1 16 - TRBV7-2 CASSSGGTSTYNEQFF TGTGCCAGCAGCTCCGGAGGGACATCGACCTACAATGAGCAGTTCTTC
- TRBJ1-2 13 - TRBV6-6 CASSWDDGRGYTF TGTGCCAGCAGTTGGGACGACGGGAGGGGCTACACCTTC
few TRBJ2-1 16 - TRBV5-6 CASSWGTSSSYNEQFF TGTGCCAGCAGCTGGGGGACTTCTAGCTCCTACAATGAGCAGTTCTTC
many TRBJ2-3 12 - TRBV7-2 CASSINTDTQYF TGTGCCAGCAGCATAAACACAGATACGCAGTATTTT
few TRBJ2-2 14 TRBD1 TRBV18 CASSRDSDTGELFF TGTGCCAGCTCACGGGACAGCGACACCGGGGAGCTGTTTTTT
- TRBJ2-1 15 TRBD2 TRBV12-3/TRBV12-4 CASKPLAGGYNEQFF TGTGCCAGCAAGCCCTTAGCGGGCGGATACAATGAGCAGTTCTTC
many TRBJ2-3 17 TRBD2 TRBV15 CATSQAGLAGGPDTQYF TGTGCCACCAGCCAAGCTGGACTAGCGGGAGGGCCAGATACGCAGTATTTT
many TRBJ2-1 15 - TRBV6-1 CASTIYGRTEYEQFF TGTGCCAGCACCATTTATGGGAGGACAGAGTATGAGCAGTTCTTC
- TRBJ1-2 13 - TRBV4-1 CASSQRGGYGYTF TGCGCCAGCAGCCAAAGGGGAGGCTATGGCTACACCTTC
- TRBJ2-7 17 TRBD2 TRBV7-9 CASSIGALAGAYYEQYF TGTGCCAGCAGCATAGGCGCCCTAGCGGGTGCCTACTACGAGCAGTACTTC
few TRBJ2-1 16 TRBD2 TRBV2 CASSKSGTSGNNEQFF TGTGCCAGCAGTAAATCCGGGACTAGCGGGAACAATGAGCAGTTCTTC
many TRBJ2-5 16 - TRBV19 CASSTSSAGRGETQYF TGTGCCAGTAGTACCTCGTCCGCGGGGCGCGGGGAGACCCAGTACTTC
- TRBJ2-7 15 TRBD2 TRBV28 CASSFELAGSYEQYF TGTGCCAGCAGTTTCGAACTAGCGGGCTCCTACGAGCAGTACTTC
- TRBJ2-5 14 TRBD1 TRBV7-2 CASSRDRTQETQYF TGTGCCAGCAGCCGGGACAGAACCCAAGAGACCCAGTACTTC
many TRBJ1-1 15 TRBD1 TRBV7-8 CASSYRTGPNTEAFF TGTGCCAGCAGCTACCGGACAGGGCCGAACACTGAAGCTTTCTTT
many TRBJ2-1 16 - TRBV7-8 CASSPPASGLNNEQFF TGTGCCAGCAGCCCCCCTGCAAGCGGTCTTAACAATGAGCAGTTCTTC
many TRBJ1-2 14 - TRBV28 CASSLALMTVGYTF TGTGCCAGCAGTTTAGCCCTCATGACAGTTGGCTACACCTTC
- TRBJ2-7 15 - TRBV12-3/TRBV12-4 CASTLSRGSNYEQYF TGTGCCAGCACCCTCTCGAGGGGAAGTAACTACGAGCAGTACTTC
- TRBJ2-3 13 TRBD2 TRBV6-6 CASGKRETDTQYF TGTGCCAGCGGAAAGCGGGAAACAGATACGCAGTATTTT
many TRBJ1-1 15 - TRBV6-2/TRBV6-3 CASRSNRVPNTEAFF TGTGCCAGCAGGTCGAACAGGGTCCCGAACACTGAAGCTTTCTTT
- TRBJ2-5 15 TRBD2 TRBV7-2 CASSSTGTSGETQYF TGTGCCAGCAGCTCTACCGGGACTAGTGGGGAGACCCAGTACTTC
- TRBJ1-2 13 - TRBV7-6 CASSLARGRGYTF TGTGCCAGCAGCTTAGCAAGGGGTCGTGGCTACACCTTC
- TRBJ2-5 14 - TRBV5-4 CASSLAGGGMGQYF TGTGCCAGCAGCTTGGCTGGGGGAGGAATGGGCCAGTACTTC
many TRBJ1-4 15 - TRBV5-1 CASSLGGATNEKLFF TGCGCCAGCAGCTTGGGGGGGGCAACTAATGAAAAACTGTTTTTT
many TRBJ2-3 14 TRBD2 TRBV7-2 CASSSGLAEDTQYF TGTGCCAGCAGCTCGGGACTAGCGGAAGATACGCAGTATTTT
many TRBJ2-1 15 - TRBV27 CASRATRNLYNEQFF TGTGCCAGCAGAGCAACTAGAAACCTCTACAATGAGCAGTTCTTC
few TRBJ2-7 13 - TRBV19 CASSLANSYEQYF TGTGCCAGTAGTCTAGCCAACTCCTACGAGCAGTACTTC
few TRBJ2-1 15 - TRBV6-2/TRBV6-3 CASSYEFVGKNEQFF TGTGCCAGCAGTTACGAATTCGTCGGGAAGAATGAGCAGTTCTTC
many TRBJ2-1 17 TRBD2 TRBV7-8 CASSTQLGLAVNNEQFF TGTGCCAGCAGCACACAACTGGGACTAGCGGTAAACAATGAGCAGTTCTTC
many TRBJ2-1 14 TRBD2 TRBV5-4 CASGTTGGYNEQFF TGTGCCAGCGGAACTACGGGGGGATACAATGAGCAGTTCTTC
many TRBJ1-2 14 - TRBV28 CASSLDRRHYGYTF TGTGCCAGCAGTTTAGACCGCAGGCACTATGGCTACACCTTC
few TRBJ1-4 18 TRBD1 TRBV20-1 CSAPHPGTASPSNEKLFF TGCAGTGCTCCACACCCCGGGACAGCGTCTCCCTCTAATGAAAAACTGTTTTTT
many TRBJ1-2 13 TRBD1 TRBV14 CASSRRTGDGYTF TGTGCCAGCAGCCGCAGGACAGGGGATGGCTACACCTTC
many TRBJ2-5 15 TRBD1 TRBV7-9 CASSTEAGGAGTQYF TGTGCCAGCAGCACCGAAGCAGGGGGCGCGGGGACCCAGTACTTC
many TRBJ2-7 12 - TRBV7-2 CASSPGGYEQYF TGTGCCAGCAGCCCCGGGGGTTACGAGCAGTACTTC
many TRBJ2-1 16 TRBD2 TRBV7-2 CASSPRLAGGQGEQFF TGTGCCAGCAGCCCCCGACTAGCGGGAGGGCAAGGTGAGCAGTTCTTC
many TRBJ1-2 16 - TRBV7-9 CASSRGPGTLNYGYTF TGTGCCAGCAGCCGCGGTCCCGGGACTCTCAACTATGGCTACACCTTC
- TRBJ2-6 15 TRBD1 TRBV7-2 CASTRQGAGANVLTF TGTGCCAGCACCCGACAGGGGGCTGGGGCCAACGTCCTGACTTTC
few TRBJ2-1 15 - TRBV19 CASSIPPPAYNEQFF TGTGCCAGTAGTATCCCCCCACCGGCTTACAATGAGCAGTTCTTC
- TRBJ2-7 13 - TRBV5-1 CASSPDPPYEQYF TGCGCCAGCAGCCCGGACCCCCCCTACGAGCAGTACTTC
- TRBJ1-3 15 - TRBV10-3 CAISDGPASGNTIYF TGTGCCATCAGTGACGGCCCGGCTTCTGGAAACACCATATATTTT
- TRBJ2-3 17 TRBD2 TRBV24-1 CATSARTSGGNTDTQYF TGTGCCACCAGTGCCCGGACTAGCGGGGGGAACACAGATACGCAGTATTTT
few TRBJ1-3 16 - TRBV5-8 CASSPGTRSSGNTIYF TGTGCCAGCAGTCCCGGGACAAGGAGCTCTGGAAACACCATATATTTT